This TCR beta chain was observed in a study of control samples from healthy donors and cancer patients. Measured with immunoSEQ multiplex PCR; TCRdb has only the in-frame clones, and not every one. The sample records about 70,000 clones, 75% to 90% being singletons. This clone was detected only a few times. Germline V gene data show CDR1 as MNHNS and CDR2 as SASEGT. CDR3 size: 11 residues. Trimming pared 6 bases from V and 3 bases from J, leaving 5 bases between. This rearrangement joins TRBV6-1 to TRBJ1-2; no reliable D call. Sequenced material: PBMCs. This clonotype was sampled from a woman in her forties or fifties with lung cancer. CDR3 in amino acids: CASRDHYGYTF. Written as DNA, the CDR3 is TGTGCCAGCAGAGACCACTATGGCTACACCTTC.